This is a list of T cell receptor beta chains from one sample in a study of cytomegalovirus exposure and HLA in healthy donors. Sequencing was performed with immunoSEQ multiplex PCR; in TCRdb, only in-frame clones are kept and a portion is missing. The sample contains 110,000 to 150,000 clones, about 72% of which appear only once. Sequenced sample: PBMCs. Every receptor here comes from a man aged 40-49 years in good health and CMV-seronegative. The CDR3 runs from the conserved cysteine through the conserved F or W. D genes are given only for firm matches. Part of the rows lack a size; the others show once, few, many or a class for expanded clones.

TRBJ2-6 | . | . | TRBV2 | TGTGCCAGCACGGCTCCGAAGGGGATGCTCTCTGGGGCCAACGTCCTGACTTTC | CASTAPKGMLSGANVLTF
TRBJ2-5 | TRBD2 | . | TRBV4-1 | TGCGCCAGCAGCCCAGAGGGGAGGGTAATGGAGACCCAGTACTTC | CASSPEGRVMETQYF
TRBJ2-5 | TRBD2 | . | TRBV5-4 | TGTGCCAGCGGTACTAGCGTCGGGGAGACCCAGTACTTC | CASGTSVGETQYF
TRBJ2-7 | . | . | TRBV28 | TGTGCCAGCCTTACCCCGGAGAGATCCGAGCAGTACTTC | CASLTPERSEQYF
TRBJ2-7 | . | . | TRBV6-1 | TGTGCCAGCAGCCAGGGCCGAGACTACGAGCAGTACTTC | CASSQGRDYEQYF
TRBJ1-5 | . | few | TRBV9 | TGTGCCAGCAGCCCCACCAGTAGCAATCAGCCCCAGCATTTT | CASSPTSSNQPQHF
TRBJ2-1 | TRBD2 | . | TRBV9 | TGTGCCAGCAGCGTACAAAGCGGGAGGGCCGCCTACAATGAGCAGTTCTTC | CASSVQSGRAAYNEQFF
TRBJ1-3 | . | . | TRBV29-1 | TGCAGCGCTGACAGTATCTCTGGAAACACCATATATTTT | CSADSISGNTIYF
TRBJ2-7 | TRBD2 | few | TRBV5-6 | TGTGCCAGCAGGCGGGGGGCGGTTTACGAGCAGTACTTC | CASRRGAVYEQYF
TRBJ1-2 | TRBD1 | . | TRBV5-1 | TGCGCCAGCAGCTCCGGGACAGGGGTCTATGGCTACACCTTC | CASSSGTGVYGYTF
TRBJ2-5 | TRBD2 | . | TRBV5-1 | TGCGCCAGCAGCTTGGAAATCGGGCGGGGGATGACCCAGTACTTC | CASSLEIGRGMTQYF
TRBJ1-1 | . | . | TRBV5-1 | TGCGCCAGCAGCTTGGAATTTGCAGGATTGAACACTGAAGCTTTCTTT | CASSLEFAGLNTEAFF
TRBJ2-2 | TRBD1 | . | TRBV18 | TGTGCCAGCTCACCGGAGAGGACAGGGAACACCGGGGAGCTGTTTTTT | CASSPERTGNTGELFF
TRBJ1-3 | . | . | TRBV30 | TGTGCCTGGAGGGGGAGTCCCTGGGGAACTGGAAACACCATATATTTT | CAWRGSPWGTGNTIYF
TRBJ2-1 | TRBD2 | . | TRBV7-9 | TGTGCCAGCAGCTTCACGGGACTAGCGGGGGGGCGCTCTGTTAATGAGCAGTTCTTC | CASSFTGLAGGRSVNEQFF
TRBJ2-7 | . | . | TRBV15 | TGTGCCACCAGCAGAGTGGGGGGCGAGCAGTACTTC | CATSRVGGEQYF
TRBJ2-5 | TRBD2 | . | TRBV5-6 | TGTGCCAGCAGCACAGGTTCGGGAGGAGAGACCCAGTACTTC | CASSTGSGGETQYF
TRBJ2-1 | . | once | TRBV28 | TGTGCCAGCAGGGAACTAGCCAACAATGAGCAGTTCTTC | CASRELANNEQFF
TRBJ2-3 | . | . | TRBV4-1 | TGCGCCAGCAGCCTCAGGGAAGGCACAGATACGCAGTATTTT | CASSLREGTDTQYF
TRBJ2-3 | TRBD2 | few | TRBV28 | TGTGCCAGCAGTACCCCTTTTGGACTAGCGGGAGACACAGATACGCAGTATTTT | CASSTPFGLAGDTDTQYF
TRBJ1-5 | . | . | TRBV7-2 | TGTGCCAGCAGCCCTAGGGGTGCCAATCAGCCCCAGCATTTT | CASSPRGANQPQHF
TRBJ1-4 | . | . | TRBV27 | TGTGCCAGCACTCGCTCACACGCAACTAATGAAAAACTGTTTTTT | CASTRSHATNEKLFF
TRBJ1-1 | TRBD1 | . | TRBV29-1 | TGCAGCGTTGAAGAGCAAGAACAGGGGGGTAGCGCTTTCTTT | CSVEEQEQGGSAFF
TRBJ1-1 | . | . | TRBV9 | TGTGCCAGCAGCGCGGGGAGGATGATGAACACTGAAGCTTTCTTT | CASSAGRMMNTEAFF
TRBJ2-3 | TRBD2 | . | TRBV5-1 | TGCGCCAGCAGCCCGGGGGGGGGTGCAGATACGCAGTATTTT | CASSPGGGADTQYF
TRBJ1-5 | . | . | TRBV10-3 | TGTGCCATCAGTGAGCCCCACAGACAGCTTAGCAATCAGCCCCAGCATTTT | CAISEPHRQLSNQPQHF
TRBJ2-7 | . | . | TRBV30 | TGTGCCTGGAGCGAGTACTACGAGCAGTACTTC | CAWSEYYEQYF
TRBJ2-3 | TRBD1 | . | TRBV6-4 | TGTGCCAGCAGTGCCCGACAGGGGGCGGGGACAGATACGCAGTATTTT | CASSARQGAGTDTQYF
TRBJ2-1 | . | . | TRBV6-7 | TGTGCCAGCCCTATGGAGTTCTTC | CASPMEFF
TRBJ2-7 | . | . | TRBV2 | TGTGCCAGCAGTGAAGGCAGAACCTACGAGCAGTACTTC | CASSEGRTYEQYF
TRBJ1-1 | . | . | TRBV19 | TGTGCCAGTAGTATTTGGGGGCACACTGAAGCTTTCTTT | CASSIWGHTEAFF
TRBJ2-7 | TRBD2 | . | TRBV28 | TGTGCCAGCACACTAGCGGGCCCCGCCTACGAGCAGTACTTC | CASTLAGPAYEQYF
TRBJ1-5 | . | . | TRBV11-2 | TGTGCCAGCAGCTTAGGGGCAGGGGTTCAGCCCCAGCATTTT | CASSLGAGVQPQHF
TRBJ1-6 | . | few | TRBV13 | TGTGCCAGCAGCTTAAGGACAGTTGGGGACCCGTACTCCTATAATTCACCCCTCCACTTT | CASSLRTVGDPYSYNSPLHF
TRBJ1-5 | . | . | TRBV18 | TGTGCCAGCTCAGTATCAGGGGATAATCAGCCCCAGCATTTT | CASSVSGDNQPQHF
TRBJ2-7 | TRBD2 | once | TRBV7-8 | TGTGCCAGCAGCCTTAAGACTAGCCTATACGAGCAGTACTTC | CASSLKTSLYEQYF
TRBJ2-7 | TRBD2 | . | TRBV27 | TGTGCCAGCAGTTTAGCTAGCGGGCCATACGAGCAGTACTTC | CASSLASGPYEQYF
TRBJ2-4 | . | once | TRBV28 | TGTGCCAGCAGCCGCAGGATACTGACGGGATTATTACGGAACATTCAGTACTTC | CASSRRILTGLLRNIQYF
TRBJ2-1 | . | . | TRBV27 | TGTGCCAGCAGCTCATCCGCGGCGTCCTACAATGAGCAGTTCTTC | CASSSSAASYNEQFF
TRBJ1-4 | . | few | TRBV7-2 | TGTGCCAGCCGCAGGGCGGGGAATGAAAAACTGTTTTTT | CASRRAGNEKLFF
TRBJ1-5 | . | . | TRBV14 | TGTGCCAGCAGCCAAGAGGTGAGGGTCCATAGCAATCAGCCCCAGCATTTT | CASSQEVRVHSNQPQHF
TRBJ2-7 | . | . | TRBV20-1 | TGCAGTGCTACCCCGTACGAGCAGTACTTC | CSATPYEQYF
TRBJ2-5 | TRBD2 | . | TRBV5-1 | TGCGCCAGCAGCTTGGGCGGGACTAGAAGGGAGACCCAGTACTTC | CASSLGGTRRETQYF
TRBJ1-6 | . | . | TRBV5-6 | TGTGCCAGCAACAACGCAGGTACGGTGAATTCACCCCTCCACTTT | CASNNAGTVNSPLHF
TRBJ2-7 | TRBD1 | . | TRBV14 | TGTGCCAGCAGCCAAAGGACTGGACAGGGCGTAGGCTCCTACGAGCAGTACTTC | CASSQRTGQGVGSYEQYF
TRBJ2-7 | . | . | TRBV2 | TGTGCCAGCAGTGTTACTAACGCCTACGAGCAGTACTTC | CASSVTNAYEQYF
TRBJ2-7 | . | . | TRBV21-1 | TGTGCCAGCGGAGTTGGGACACAATTGGGGGAGCAGTACTTC | CASGVGTQLGEQYF
TRBJ1-1 | . | few | TRBV5-5 | TGTGCCAGCAGCTTTTTGGGGGCAGTGGCTTTCTTT | CASSFLGAVAFF
TRBJ1-1 | TRBD1 | few | TRBV6-4 | TGTGCCAGCAGTGACACGGACAGGGACACTGAAGCTTTCTTT | CASSDTDRDTEAFF
TRBJ1-4 | . | . | TRBV20-1 | TGCAGTGCTCCGGTCCGGGAAAAACTGTTTTTT | CSAPVREKLFF
TRBJ2-7 | TRBD2 | . | TRBV10-2 | TGCGCCAGCAGTGGATGGGCGGGACTAGCGGTCAGCTCCTACGAGCAGTACTTC | CASSGWAGLAVSSYEQYF
TRBJ1-1 | . | . | TRBV20-1 | TGCAGTGCTAGAGATTTCGGTGAAGCTTTCTTT | CSARDFGEAFF
TRBJ1-1 | . | . | TRBV5-6 | TGTGCCAGCAGCTTGAGCCAAAACACTGAAGCTTTCTTT | CASSLSQNTEAFF
TRBJ2-5 | . | . | TRBV12-5 | TGTGCTAGTGGTTTGGTAGTACAGGGTGAAGAGACCCAGTACTTC | CASGLVVQGEETQYF
TRBJ1-5 | . | . | TRBV6-1 | TGTGCCAGCAGTGACACGGCACGGGGGGCAGGCAATCAGCCCCAGCATTTT | CASSDTARGAGNQPQHF